Each of the 30 T cell receptor beta chains below was sequenced from the same sample in a study of shared clonotypes between healthy human individuals. Repertoires were generated with immunoSEQ multiplex PCR, while TCRdb's copy carries only in-frame clones and drops some. The data show hundreds of thousands of clones, approximately 80% seen once. Sequenced input: PBMCs. The receptors were sampled from a woman in her thirties or forties in good health. Some clones in this sample may be carry-over from other donors' samples.

A remark on this clone: This sequence is one base from a far larger clone and is likely a read error. The sample holds other DNA sequences that translate to the same CDR3. The chain couples TRBV7-3 to TRBJ1-5, with D uncertain. The CDR3 sequence is 13 residues long. With 2 bases removed from V and 3 bases from J, the gap between germline ends came to 5 bases. Germline CDR1 SGHTA, CDR2 FQGTGA. The CDR3 loop reads CASSLGPNQPQHF. CDR3 sequence (DNA): TGTGCCAGCAGCTTAGGGCCCAATCAGCCCCAGCATTTT.

The rearrangement joins TRBV5-4 to TRBJ2-2; possible D gene TRBD1, 5 bases. The V gene lost 3 bases and the J gene lost 8 bases, with 8 bases spanning the gap. Germline V lookup: CDR1 SGHNT, CDR2 YYREEE (reference sequence). This CDR3 has 12 residues. In DNA, the CDR3 is TGTGCCAGCAGCTCACAGGCAGGGGAGCTGTTTTTT. Translation: CASSSQAGELFF.

The chain employs TRBV7-6 and TRBJ2-1, with D perhaps matching TRBD2 (5 bases). Germline V gene sequence: CDR1 SGHVS, CDR2 FNYEAQ. The CDR3 covers 15 residues. Trimming removed 6 bases from V and 1 base from J, with 13 bases in between. CDR3 loop: CASSSGPGSYNEQFF. The CDR3 DNA is TGTGCCAGCAGTTCGGGCCCGGGATCCTACAATGAGCAGTTCTTC.

This clone was counted once. The identical CDR3 is also encoded by other nucleotide sequences in the sample. The chain is built from TRBV10-3 and TRBJ2-7; D is unresolved. The CDR3 contains 12 residues. Germline V gives CDR1 ENHRY, CDR2 SYGVKD. V was pared by 8 bases and J by 2 bases, with 10 bases between. The CDR3 region has the DNA TGTGCCATCGCCGCCGACCCCTACGAGCAGTACTTC. Its translation is CAIAADPYEQYF.

The chain recombines TRBV7-2 with TRBJ2-7; 11 positions agree with TRBD2. Germline assignment: CDR1 SGHTA and CDR2 FQGNSA. V dropped 5 bases and J dropped 5; count of bases not matched to a gene: 8. CDR3 length: 15 residues. The CDR3 DNA reads as TGTGCCAGCAGCGAGAGACTAGCGGGACAGCACGAGCAGTACTTC. Encoded protein: CASSERLAGQHEQYF. Complete variable domain (other parts from reference TRBV7-2 and TRBJ2-7): GAGVSQSPSNKVTEKGKDVELRCDPISGHTALYWYRQSLGQGLEFLIYFQGNSAPDKSGLPSDRFSAERTGGSVSTLTIQRTQQEDSAVYLCASSERLAGQHEQYFGPGTRLTVT.

The chain uses TRBV28 and TRBJ1-5, with D possibly matching TRBD1 (6 bases). The ends were cut back, 3 bases at V and 7 bases at J, with 13 bases in the middle. CDR1 and CDR2 from the germline V gene are MDHEN and SYDVKM. The length of the CDR3 is 14 residues. For the CDR3, the DNA is TGTGCCAGCAGTTTCCCCGGCAGGGGACAGCCCCAGCATTTT. Its protein is CASSFPGRGQPQHF.

A single count supports this clone. The J gene is TRBJ2-5, the V gene TRBV29-1; tentative D call: TRBD1 (5 bases). The CDR3 spans 13 residues. Germline V CDR1 and CDR2: SQVTM, ANQGSEA. Trimming shortened V by 6 bases and J by 4 bases, and 15 bases separated the two germline ends. CDR3 in amino acids: CSVGNGQGETQYF. In DNA, the CDR3 is TGCAGCGTGGGGAACGGGCAGGGAGAGACCCAGTACTTC.

A few counts support this clone. V is TRBV4-3 and J is TRBJ2-3, with TRBD2 matching over 8 bases. The CDR3 consists of 15 residues. The V and J ends lost 0 bases and 4 bases, in that order; junction bases with no gene match: 3. The germline V gene has CDR1 LGHNA and CDR2 YSLEER. The CDR3 DNA follows: TGCGCCAGCAGCCAAGATAGAGCGGGAGCAGATACGCAGTATTTT. This sequence encodes CASSQDRAGADTQYF.

V gene TRBV28 combines with J gene TRBJ1-2, with 8 bases identical to TRBD1. CDR3 size: 17 residues. Germline loops: CDR1 MDHEN, CDR2 SYDVKM. V gave up 2 bases and J gave up 1 base; unmatched junction bases: 9. The CDR3 is CASSLPQGASSNYGYTF. The CDR3 region has the DNA TGTGCCAGCAGTTTACCTCAGGGGGCGTCTAGTAACTATGGCTACACCTTC.

This chain joins TRBV30 and TRBJ2-7; 10 bases are shared with TRBD2. Germline V lookup: CDR1 GTSNPN, CDR2 SVGIG (reference sequence). V lost 0 bases and J lost 7; bases outside the gene matches: 15. The CDR3 is made up of 17 amino acids. The CDR3 coding sequence is TGTGCCTGGAGTGTACGCGACAAAAGCGGGAGGGCGTATGAGCAGTACTTC. Amino acids: CAWSVRDKSGRAYEQYF.

The chain is built from TRBV7-8 and TRBJ2-1, with a weak D call TRBD1 (5 bases). The length of the CDR3 is 15 residues. Germline values: CDR1 SGHVS, CDR2 FQNEAQ. V lost 5 bases and J 3 bases, leaving 14 bases between the germline ends. CDR3 sequence (DNA): TGTGCCAGCAGCCCTTCAAGGACAAACTACAATGAGCAGTTCTTC. This codes for CASSPSRTNYNEQFF.

The chain combines TRBV7-2 with TRBJ1-1; a possible D gene is TRBD1 (5 bases). Germline-derived CDR1 and CDR2 are SGHTA and FQGNSA. V dropped 5 bases and J dropped 8 bases, with 12 bases sitting between them. CDR3 size: 12 residues. CDR3 in DNA: TGTGCCAGCAGCCCAGACAGTCGGGAAGCTTTCTTT. As protein: CASSPDSREAFF.

About this clone itself: A single base is all that separates this from a far larger clone, so a read error is likely. The V gene is TRBV29-1, the J gene TRBJ2-5; a weak D match, TRBD2 (6 bases). Germline V lookup: CDR1 SQVTM, CDR2 ANQGSEA. The length of the CDR3 is 13 residues. In nucleotides, the CDR3 is TGCATCGTTGAACAAGGGCGGGGCGAGACCCAGTACTTC. Translated: CIVEQGRGETQYF.

The DNA of the CDR3 is TGTGCCAGCAGCGTAGAGGGGAGTACGTGGGACGAGCAGTACTTC. Translated, it gives CASSVEGSTWDEQYF. This chain links TRBV9 with TRBJ2-7; the D gene could be TRBD1 or TRBD2 (5 bases each). Between the trimmed V and J ends, which lost 0 bases and 5 bases, there was a span of 15 bases. CDR1 and CDR2 from the germline V gene are SGDLS and YYNGEE. CDR3 length: 15 amino acids.

This chain connects TRBV2 to TRBJ2-7, with 7 bases that match TRBD2. Germline assignment: CDR1 SNHLY and CDR2 FYNNEI. V lost 6 bases, J lost 4 bases, and 6 bases stayed unmatched. This CDR3 has 13 amino acids. CDR3 nucleotide sequence: TGTGCCAGCAGGCCGGGACTACGTTACGAGCAGTACTTC. It yields the protein CASRPGLRYEQYF.

In its sample, this clone was seen once. The V and J genes are TRBV9 and TRBJ2-4; D is unresolved. Germline V gives CDR1 SGDLS, CDR2 YYNGEE. This CDR3 contains 13 residues. V shed 0 bases and J shed 6 bases, with 7 bases lying between them. This CDR3 reads CASSVEGLNIQYF. In DNA form, the CDR3 reads TGTGCCAGCAGCGTAGAAGGCCTAAACATTCAGTACTTC.

This clone was detected a few times. This chain uses TRBV9 with TRBJ2-3; possible D gene TRBD2, 6 bases. This CDR3 has 16 residues. In germline, CDR1 is SGDLS, CDR2 YYNGEE. Trimming removed 4 bases at V and 0 bases at J, with 15 bases between. CDR3 residues: CASSLFSGFSTDTQYF. In DNA, the CDR3 is TGTGCCAGCAGCCTTTTTAGCGGCTTTAGCACAGATACGCAGTATTTT. Combining the CDR3 with reference TRBV9 and TRBJ2-3 gives the whole variable domain DSGVTQTPKHLITATGQRVTLRCSPRSGDLSVYWYQQSLDQGLQFLIQYYNGEERAKGNILERFSAQQFPDLHSELNLSSLELGDSALYFCASSLFSGFSTDTQYFGPGTRLTVL.

This chain connects TRBV4-2 to TRBJ2-3; D gene unclear. With 5 bases removed from V and 5 bases from J, the gap between germline ends came to 11 bases. The CDR3 consists of 13 residues. CDR1 and CDR2 from the germline V gene are LGHNA and YNFKEQ. This chain's CDR3 is CASSKGREDTQYF. The CDR3 DNA reads as TGTGCCAGCAGCAAAGGAAGAGAAGATACGCAGTATTTT.

The genes are TRBV5-4 and TRBJ2-7, with 13 bases matching TRBD2. V lost 3 bases, J lost 5 bases, and 8 bases stayed unmatched. From germline, CDR1 is SGHNT and CDR2 YYREEE (reference sequence). CDR3 size: 16 residues. In DNA, the CDR3 is TGTGCCAGCAGCTACCGGACTAGCGGGAGTCTCCACGAGCAGTACTTC. This encodes CASSYRTSGSLHEQYF.

The rearrangement joins TRBV19 to TRBJ2-7, with D possibly being TRBD1 or TRBD2 (6 bases each). The CDR3 has 16 residues. Germline V gene lookup returns CDR1 LNHDA and CDR2 SQIVND (reference sequence). Trimming left V 4 bases short and J 9 bases short, with 25 bases between. This CDR3 reads CASSKGGFGTSTAQYF. The CDR3 nucleotides are TGTGCCAGTAGTAAGGGGGGATTTGGGACTTCAACCGCGCAGTACTTC.

The chain recombines TRBV5-1 with TRBJ2-5; D possibly corresponds to TRBD2 (6 bases). Germline-derived CDR1 and CDR2 are SGHRS and YFSETQ. The CDR3 sequence is 15 residues long. Trimming took off 2 bases at V and 5 bases at J, with 16 bases between the two ends. CDR3 sequence: CASSLMGSAGETQYF. The CDR3 nucleotides read TGCGCCAGCAGCTTAATGGGTTCGGCGGGGGAGACCCAGTACTTC.

The chain joins TRBV6-6 to TRBJ2-7; no definite D call. The CDR3 length is 15 residues. V was trimmed by 6 bases and J by 2 bases, leaving 17 bases between them. CDR1 MNHNY and CDR2 SVGAGI come from the germline V gene (reference sequence). CDR3 DNA: TGTGCCAGCAGCCCCCGACAAGATAGTACCTACGAGCAGTACTTC. It codes for CASSPRQDSTYEQYF.

V is TRBV30 and J is TRBJ2-2; either TRBD1 or TRBD2 may supply D (7 bases each). CDR1 and CDR2 (germline): GTSNPN, SVGIG (reference sequence). V was shortened by 8 bases and J by 3 bases, with 19 bases between the two germline ends. There are 15 residues in the CDR3. CDR3 coding DNA: TGTGCCCGAGGGGGCGGGAGTGGGTACACCGGGGAGCTGTTTTTT. This encodes CARGGGSGYTGELFF.

As to this clone: A much larger clone sits a single nucleotide away, making a read error possible. In the same sample, other DNA sequences code for this CDR3. This chain links TRBV5-6 with TRBJ1-2; D is perhaps TRBD1 (6 bases). The CDR3 extends over 16 amino acids. The germline CDR1 and CDR2 sequences are SGHDT and YYEEEE. This chain's CDR3 is CASTDPGTHLDYGYTF. The CDR3 DNA reads TGCGCCAGCACCGACCCCGGGACACACCTCGACTATGGCTACACCTTC.

The V gene is TRBV28, the J gene TRBJ2-5; D gene unclear. The DNA end favors TRBJ2-7, so the J call may be wrong. There are 11 residues in the CDR3. Looked up from germline, CDR1 is MDHEN and CDR2 is SYDVKM. The CDR3 reads CASSSWSEQYF. CDR3 DNA: TGTGCCAGCAGTTCCTGGTCCGAGCAGTACTTC.

J is TRBJ2-3 and V is TRBV11-2; 7 bases agree with TRBD2. The ends lost 8 bases at V and 0 bases at J; junction bases unmatched: 5. The germline gives CDR1 SGHAT, CDR2 FQNNGV. The CDR3 consists of 14 residues. In nucleotides, the CDR3 is TGTGCCAGCCTTAGCGGGCTTAGCACAGATACGCAGTATTTT. It codes for CASLSGLSTDTQYF.

To note about this clone: In the same sample, other DNA sequences code for this CDR3. The chain employs TRBV4-2 and TRBJ2-7; TRBD2 aligns across 10 bases. This CDR3 spans 14 amino acids. Trimming cost V 1 base and J 3 bases; bases outside gene matches: 0. Germline V gene sequence: CDR1 LGHNA, CDR2 YNFKEQ. The CDR3 spells CASSQGLAGYEQYF. Here the CDR3 DNA reads TGTGCCAGCAGCCAAGGACTAGCGGGCTACGAGCAGTACTTC.

The sample holds a few counts of this clone. This chain links TRBV7-6 with TRBJ2-7; D is perhaps TRBD2 (6 bases). CDR3 length equals 15 residues. CDR1 is SGHVS and CDR2 is FNYEAQ in the germline V gene. V dropped 5 bases and J dropped 4 bases, with 18 bases sitting between them. In DNA form, the CDR3 reads TGTGCCAGCAGCCCCGGGACTTCGAATCAATACGAGCAGTACTTC. Translated: CASSPGTSNQYEQYF. The full variable domain, its missing parts supplied by reference TRBV7-6 and TRBJ2-7, is GAGVSQSPRYKVTKRGQDVALRCDPISGHVSLYWYRQALGQGPEFLTYFNYEAQQDKSGLPNDRFSAERPEGSISTLTIQRTEQRDSAMYRCASSPGTSNQYEQYFGPGTRLTVT.

In this sample, this clone turned up once. A much more abundant neighbour one base away suggests this may be a read error. The chain has TRBV5-1 and TRBJ2-5; 10 nucleotides align to TRBD1. The CDR3 has 14 amino acids. J was trimmed by 4 bases and V by 0 bases; bases with no gene match: 0. Germline V gene sequence: CDR1 SGHRS, CDR2 YFSETQ. The CDR3 is CASSLGDRGETQYF. DNA for the CDR3: TGCGCCAGCAGCTTGGGGGACAGGGGAGAGACCCAGTACTTC.

V and J are TRBV9 and TRBJ2-1; tentatively, D is TRBD1 (6 bases). V gave up 4 bases and J gave up 5 bases, with 13 bases separating them. The CDR3 is 14 residues long. CDR1 is SGDLS, CDR2 YYNGEE, per germline. This CDR3 reads CASSPGTMNNEQFF. Written as DNA, the CDR3 is TGTGCCAGCAGCCCCGGGACAATGAACAATGAGCAGTTCTTC.